The present entry profiles one T cell receptor (beta chain) with its context. The source of the sample is a study of blood T cell repertoires in COVID-19. In the study overall: The cDNA or gDNA used as material had been derived from T cells, B-cell-depleted T cells, or PBMCs.

There are 15 residues in the CDR3. The V gene lost 7 bases and the J gene lost 6 bases, with 16 bases spanning the gap. CDR1 is MNHEY, CDR2 SVGAGI, per germline. In terms of age and location, participants ranged from roughly 18 to 100 years and lived in approximately 26 US areas. Cohorts were based on clinical histories the participants reported. Authors' methods: Amplifying reference gene primers gave estimates of nucleated cell counts. The method was immunoSEQ multiplex PCR; TCRdb's version includes in-frame clones alone and lacks a portion of them. Clonal size and the V and J genes are those of that table, whereas D and trimming came from the DNA. The table records 380,000 or so clones, 88% of them present only once.

The clonotype originates from a woman in her 30s with acute COVID-19. Sequencing input: PBMCs or T cells enriched from blood (not recorded which). The rearrangement uses TRBV6-5 and TRBJ1-6; D is unresolved. The CDR3 spells CASTQSGHGNSPLHF. DNA for the CDR3: TGTGCCAGCACCCAGTCTGGGCATGGTAATTCACCCCTCCACTTT.